The 3 T cell receptor beta chains below were found in one sample sequenced in a study of control samples from healthy donors and cancer patients. Data came from immunoSEQ multiplex PCR; TCRdb stores just in-frame clones and leaves some out. The sample has 90,000 to 100,000 clones; 82% are singletons. Sequencing was done on a sample of blood. The receptors were gathered from a man aged 60-69 years in good health.

V is TRBV27 and J is TRBJ2-1; D not certain. V dropped 6 bases and J dropped 0 bases, with 18 bases sitting between them. The CDR3 length is 17 residues. Looked up from germline, CDR1 is MNHEY and CDR2 is SMNVEV (reference sequence). The CDR3 sequence: CASRPVPLGSSYNEQFF. CDR3 sequence (DNA): TGTGCCAGCAGGCCCGTCCCTCTAGGTAGCTCCTACAATGAGCAGTTCTTC.

The rearrangement links TRBV11-2 to TRBJ1-2, with D tentatively TRBD1 (5 bases). The V and J ends lost 5 bases and 3 bases respectively, with 16 bases between them. Germline-derived CDR1 and CDR2 are SGHAT and FQNNGV. The CDR3 sequence is 15 residues long. The CDR3 sequence is CASSDRQTRDYGYTF. For the CDR3, the DNA is TGTGCCAGCAGCGATCGACAGACGAGAGACTATGGCTACACCTTC.

The rearrangement links TRBV24-1 to TRBJ2-7; TRBD2 might be the D (5 bases). CDR3 length: 15 residues. Per the germline V gene, CDR1 is KGHDR and CDR2 is SFDVKD. Trimming removed 3 bases at V and 2 bases at J, with 13 bases between. DNA of the CDR3: TGTGCCACCAGTGATAGTCGGGGTGGGACCTACGAGCAGTACTTC. This translates into CATSDSRGGTYEQYF.